A selection of T cell receptor beta chains follows, all from one sample in a study of human T cells and chemical hapten exposure. TCRdb used MiXCR to reprocess the RACE reads, holding one entry per CDR3 protein. The table has approximately 92,000 distinct CDR3 sequences, approximately 10% seen once. The sample in question was whole blood, obtained in connection with sensitization to the hapten diphenylcyclopropenone (DPC). The receptors were sampled from a middle-aged woman with alopecia areata. Some clones in this sample may be carry-over from other donors' samples. The CDR3 runs from the conserved cysteine through the conserved F or W. A D gene is named only where the DNA matches it firmly. Not all rows give a size; the values are once, few, many and, for expanded clones, a class.

clone_size,cdr3_length,j_call,d_call,v_call,cdr3_nt,cdr3_aa
many,14,TRBJ1-2,TRBD1,TRBV5-6,TGTGCCAGCAGACCGGACAGGGCCATCTATGGCTACACCTTC,CASRPDRAIYGYTF
.,13,TRBJ1-5,.,TRBV18,TGTGCCAGCTCACCAGAGACAGCACAGCCCCAGCATTTT,CASSPETAQPQHF
many,18,TRBJ1-1,TRBD1,TRBV5-1,TGCGCCAGCAGCTTGGAACCGGGACAGGGACAAGCGAACACTGAAGCTTTCTTT,CASSLEPGQGQANTEAFF
many,14,TRBJ1-2,.,TRBV12-3/TRBV12-4,TGTGCCAGCGATGGGGAAGGACCTAACTATGGCTACACCTTC,CASDGEGPNYGYTF
.,15,TRBJ1-1,.,TRBV10-3,TGTGCCATCAGTGGCGGGACTCCTCCGAACACTGAAGCTTTCTTT,CAISGGTPPNTEAFF
few,14,TRBJ1-2,TRBD1,TRBV5-1,TGCGCCAGCAGCCCGGGGACAGGGGAGCATGGCTACACCTTC,CASSPGTGEHGYTF
.,14,TRBJ2-1,TRBD2,TRBV11-2,TGTGCCAGCAGCTTACTAGCGGGAGACAATGAGCAGTTCTTC,CASSLLAGDNEQFF
many,14,TRBJ2-7,.,TRBV27,TGTGCCAGCAGTCGGAGGGGTCTCTCCTACGAGCAGTACTTC,CASSRRGLSYEQYF
.,14,TRBJ1-1,.,TRBV12-3/TRBV12-4,TGTGCCAGCAGTCGTGGTCGGATGAACACTGAAGCTTTCTTT,CASSRGRMNTEAFF
.,16,TRBJ2-2,.,TRBV27,TGTGCCAGCCGGAAAATTCCGGGACAAAGAACCGGGGAGCTGTTTTTT,CASRKIPGQRTGELFF
once,16,TRBJ1-3,.,TRBV6-5,TGTGCCAGCAGTTACGGGCCCCCGAGCTCTGGAAACACCATATATTTT,CASSYGPPSSGNTIYF
few,13,TRBJ1-2,.,TRBV4-3,TGCGCCAGCAGCCGAGGCGGCGACTATGGCTACACCTTC,CASSRGGDYGYTF
.,15,TRBJ2-3,.,TRBV6-2/TRBV6-3,TGTGCCACCAAGTCAGGCACCCCTAGCAATCAGCCCCAGTATTTT,CATKSGTPSNQPQYF
many,14,TRBJ2-3,TRBD1,TRBV28,TGTGCCAGCAGTTTGGGGGACAGGGCAGATACGCAGTATTTT,CASSLGDRADTQYF
few,12,TRBJ2-3,.,TRBV14,TGTGCCAGCAGCCAAGTAGCGGATACGCAGTATTTT,CASSQVADTQYF
few,13,TRBJ1-2,TRBD1,TRBV6-5,TGTGCCAGCATCAGGGGGGTTAACTATGGCTACACCTTC,CASIRGVNYGYTF
few,15,TRBJ2-7,.,TRBV6-2/TRBV6-3,TGTGCCACCCGGCAACAACCGGTCGGATCCTACGAGCAGTACTTC,CATRQQPVGSYEQYF
.,12,TRBJ1-1,.,TRBV29-1,TGCAGCGTTGGCCGTCCGAACACTGAAGCTTTCTTT,CSVGRPNTEAFF
few,15,TRBJ2-1,TRBD2,TRBV7-7,TGTGCCAGCAGCCCAGCGGGAGGGCCCTACAATGAGCAGTTCTTC,CASSPAGGPYNEQFF
few,15,TRBJ2-2,.,TRBV3-1,TGTGCCAGCAGCCGTCTCGGGGGTGACACCGGGGAGCTGTTTTTT,CASSRLGGDTGELFF
.,14,TRBJ2-5,.,TRBV7-2,TGTGCCAGCAGCCCCACCGGGAGAGCAGAGACCCAGTACTTC,CASSPTGRAETQYF
few,16,TRBJ2-1,.,TRBV5-4,TGTGCCAGCAGCTTGGCCACGGGAAGGTCCTACAATGAGCAGTTCTTC,CASSLATGRSYNEQFF
medium-sized,13,TRBJ2-3,.,TRBV6-4,TGTGCCAGCAGTGACGGTCTCACAGATACGCAGTATTTT,CASSDGLTDTQYF
few,15,TRBJ2-7,.,TRBV2,TGTGCCAGCAGTGAAGCGGGCTTCTACTCCTACGAGCAGTACTTC,CASSEAGFYSYEQYF
few,13,TRBJ1-1,.,TRBV18,TGTGCCAGCCTATCAGGGAGGAACACTGAAGCTTTCTTT,CASLSGRNTEAFF
few,16,TRBJ1-1,.,TRBV14,TGTGCCAGCAGCCGTACCCCAGGGGCCAGGGACACTGAAGCTTTCTTT,CASSRTPGARDTEAFF
.,14,TRBJ2-1,.,TRBV9,TGTGCCAGCAGCGTAGTCGGCCTAGGCGATGAGCAGTTCTTC,CASSVVGLGDEQFF
many,13,TRBJ2-5,TRBD1,TRBV20-1,TGCAGTGTTTCAAGACAGGGACGAAAGACCCAGTACTTC,CSVSRQGRKTQYF
many,14,TRBJ2-1,.,TRBV6-4,TGTGCCAGCAGTGACTCAAATGAGCGGAATGAGCAGTTCTTC,CASSDSNERNEQFF
few,12,TRBJ1-2,TRBD1,TRBV20-1,TGCAGTGCTCCGGACAGGGCCTATGGCTACACCTTC,CSAPDRAYGYTF
few,15,TRBJ1-1,.,TRBV18,TGTGCCAGCTCACCAAATCCAATCGCCGCGGCTGAAGCTTTCTTT,CASSPNPIAAAEAFF
few,13,TRBJ2-7,.,TRBV28,TGTGCCAGCAGCCAACCTCCACCCCACGAGCAGTACTTC,CASSQPPPHEQYF
few,15,TRBJ2-7,.,TRBV9,TGTGCCAGCAGCGACCCCGGGACGGCCCCCTACGAGCAGTACTTC,CASSDPGTAPYEQYF
few,16,TRBJ2-1,.,TRBV14,TGTGCCAGCAGCCACCTCCGGGACCCGCGTGGGAATGAGCAGTTCTTC,CASSHLRDPRGNEQFF
many,16,TRBJ1-3,.,TRBV5-6,TGTGCCAGCAGCTTGGGCGCAGGGAACTCGGGAAACACCATATATTTT,CASSLGAGNSGNTIYF
.,16,TRBJ2-2,.,TRBV3-1,TGTGCCAGCAGCCAAGGGGATAGCGGGAACACCGGGGAGCTGTTTTTT,CASSQGDSGNTGELFF